The present T cell receptor beta chain was sequenced within a study of blood T cell repertoires in COVID-19. Repertoires were generated with immunoSEQ multiplex PCR, while TCRdb's copy carries only in-frame clones and drops some. In the table there are some 350,000 clones, 89% of which are singletons. The sequencing input was peripheral blood. This sequence was found in a woman aged 25 to 45 with COVID-19, enrolled during active disease.

CDR3: CASSHSGVNTEAFF. Here the CDR3 DNA reads TGCGCCAGCAGCCACTCCGGGGTGAACACTGAAGCTTTCTTT. The chain recombines TRBV4-1 with TRBJ1-1; D gene ambiguous. The CDR3 runs 14 residues. Germline CDR1 reads MGHRA; CDR2 reads YSYEKL. V gave up 3 bases and J gave up 0 bases, with 8 bases separating them.